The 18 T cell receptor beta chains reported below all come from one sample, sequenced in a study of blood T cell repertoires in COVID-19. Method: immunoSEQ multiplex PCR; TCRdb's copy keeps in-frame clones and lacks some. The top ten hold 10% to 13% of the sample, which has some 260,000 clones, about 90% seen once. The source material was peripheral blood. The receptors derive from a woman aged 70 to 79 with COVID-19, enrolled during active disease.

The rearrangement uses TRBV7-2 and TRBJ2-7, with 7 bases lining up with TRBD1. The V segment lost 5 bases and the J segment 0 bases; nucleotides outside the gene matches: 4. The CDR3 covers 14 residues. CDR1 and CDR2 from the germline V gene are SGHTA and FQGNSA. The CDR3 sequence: CASSKDRSSYEQYF. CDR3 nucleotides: TGTGCCAGCAGCAAGGACAGGAGCTCCTACGAGCAGTACTTC.

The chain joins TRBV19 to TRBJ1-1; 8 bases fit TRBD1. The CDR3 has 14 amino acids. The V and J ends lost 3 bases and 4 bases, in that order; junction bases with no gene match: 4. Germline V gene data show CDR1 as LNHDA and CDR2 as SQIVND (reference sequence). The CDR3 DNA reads TGTGCCAGTAGTATGCGGCAGGGGGCCACTGAAGCTTTCTTT. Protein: CASSMRQGATEAFF.

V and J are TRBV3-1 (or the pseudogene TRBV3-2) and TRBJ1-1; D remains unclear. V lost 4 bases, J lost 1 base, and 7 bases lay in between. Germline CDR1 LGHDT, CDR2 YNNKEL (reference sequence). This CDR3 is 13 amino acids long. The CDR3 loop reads CASSPVRNTEAFF. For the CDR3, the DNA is TGTGCCAGCAGCCCGGTGCGGAACACTGAAGCTTTCTTT.

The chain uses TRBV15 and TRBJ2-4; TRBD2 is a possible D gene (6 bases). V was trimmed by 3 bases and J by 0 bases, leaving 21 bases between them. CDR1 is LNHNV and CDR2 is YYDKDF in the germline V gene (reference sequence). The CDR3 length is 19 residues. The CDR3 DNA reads TGTGCCACCAGCAGCCGATCGTTGACTAGAACGGTAGCCAAAAACATTCAGTACTTC. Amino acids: CATSSRSLTRTVAKNIQYF.

CDR3 sequence reads: CASSLTSGYSYEQYF. CDR3 bases: TGTGCCAGCAGCTTAACGTCAGGGTATTCCTACGAGCAGTACTTC. The chain employs TRBV7-3 and TRBJ2-7, with D possibly matching TRBD1 (5 bases). The CDR3 totals 15 residues. V was trimmed by 0 bases and J by 1 base, leaving 10 bases between them. CDR1 is SGHTA and CDR2 is FQGTGA in the germline V gene.

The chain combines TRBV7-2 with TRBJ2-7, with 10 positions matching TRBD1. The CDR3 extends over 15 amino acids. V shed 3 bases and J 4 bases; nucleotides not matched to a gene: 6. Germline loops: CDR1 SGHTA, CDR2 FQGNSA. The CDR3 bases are TGTGCCAGCAGCTTGACCCGGACAGGGGGGTACGAGCAGTACTTC. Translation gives CASSLTRTGGYEQYF. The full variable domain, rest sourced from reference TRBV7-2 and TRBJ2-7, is GAGVSQSPSNKVTEKGKDVELRCDPISGHTALYWYRQSLGQGLEFLIYFQGNSAPDKSGLPSDRFSAERTGGSVSTLTIQRTQQEDSAVYLCASSLTRTGGYEQYFGPGTRLTVT.

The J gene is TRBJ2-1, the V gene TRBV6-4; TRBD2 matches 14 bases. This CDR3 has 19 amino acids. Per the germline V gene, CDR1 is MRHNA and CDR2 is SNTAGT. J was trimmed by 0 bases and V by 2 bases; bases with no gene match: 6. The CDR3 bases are TGTGCCAGCAGTGACACTGCCGGGACTAGCGGGGGCTCCTACAATGAGCAGTTCTTC. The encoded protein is CASSDTAGTSGGSYNEQFF.

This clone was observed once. The CDR3 bases are TGTGCCAGCAGCCCCCGGACAGGGGAGGCTACCGGGGAGCTGTTTTTT. It yields the protein CASSPRTGEATGELFF. This rearrangement joins TRBV5-4 to TRBJ2-2, with 9 bases that match TRBD1. From germline, CDR1 is SGHNT and CDR2 YYREEE (reference sequence). Trimming cost V 4 bases and J 5 bases; bases outside gene matches: 9. CDR3 length: 16 residues.

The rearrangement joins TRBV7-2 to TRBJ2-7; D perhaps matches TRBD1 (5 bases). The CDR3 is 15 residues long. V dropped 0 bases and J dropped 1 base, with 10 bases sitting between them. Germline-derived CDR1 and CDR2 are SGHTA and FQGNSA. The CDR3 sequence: CASSLARGLSYEQYF. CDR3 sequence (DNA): TGTGCCAGCAGCTTAGCAAGGGGCCTATCCTACGAGCAGTACTTC. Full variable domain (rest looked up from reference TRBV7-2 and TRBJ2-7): GAGVSQSPSNKVTEKGKDVELRCDPISGHTALYWYRQSLGQGLEFLIYFQGNSAPDKSGLPSDRFSAERTGGSVSTLTIQRTQQEDSAVYLCASSLARGLSYEQYFGPGTRLTVT.

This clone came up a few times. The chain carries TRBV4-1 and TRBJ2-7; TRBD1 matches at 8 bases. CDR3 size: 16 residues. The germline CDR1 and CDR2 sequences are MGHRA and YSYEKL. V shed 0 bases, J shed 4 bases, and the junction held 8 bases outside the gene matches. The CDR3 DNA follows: TGCGCCAGCAGCCAAGAGAGGGCAGGGGGCTTATACGAGCAGTACTTC. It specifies CASSQERAGGLYEQYF.

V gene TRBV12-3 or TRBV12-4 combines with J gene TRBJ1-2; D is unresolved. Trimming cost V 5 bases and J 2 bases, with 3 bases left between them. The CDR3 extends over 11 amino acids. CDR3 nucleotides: TGTGCCAGCAGTCAGAACTATGGCTACACCTTC. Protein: CASSQNYGYTF.

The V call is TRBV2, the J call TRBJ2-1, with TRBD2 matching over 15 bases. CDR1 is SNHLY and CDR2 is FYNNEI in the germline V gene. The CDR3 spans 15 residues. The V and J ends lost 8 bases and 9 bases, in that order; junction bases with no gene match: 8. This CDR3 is CASSPQGLAGGEQFF. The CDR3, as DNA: TGTGCCAGCTCTCCTCAGGGACTAGCGGGAGGTGAGCAGTTCTTC.

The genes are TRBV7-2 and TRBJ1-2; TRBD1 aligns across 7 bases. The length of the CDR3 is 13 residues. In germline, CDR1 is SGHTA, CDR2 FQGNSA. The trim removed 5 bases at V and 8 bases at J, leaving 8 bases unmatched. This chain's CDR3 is CASSTRQGIGYTF. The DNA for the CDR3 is TGTGCCAGCAGCACCCGACAGGGTATCGGCTACACCTTC.

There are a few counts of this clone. The CDR3 region has the DNA TGCAGCGCCACGGGACTAGCGGGAGCTTTTGAGCAGTTCTTC. Its translation is CSATGLAGAFEQFF. The chain combines TRBV29-1 with TRBJ2-1; 14 bases map to TRBD2. J lost 9 bases, V lost 7 bases, and 8 bases had no gene match. This CDR3 has 14 amino acids. Germline loops: CDR1 SQVTM, CDR2 ANQGSEA.

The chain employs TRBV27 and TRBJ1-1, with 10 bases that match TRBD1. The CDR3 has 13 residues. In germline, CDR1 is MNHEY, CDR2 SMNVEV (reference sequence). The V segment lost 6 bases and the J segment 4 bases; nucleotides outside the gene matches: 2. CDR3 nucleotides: TGTGCCAGCAGCTGGGACAGGGGCACTGAAGCTTTCTTT. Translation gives CASSWDRGTEAFF.

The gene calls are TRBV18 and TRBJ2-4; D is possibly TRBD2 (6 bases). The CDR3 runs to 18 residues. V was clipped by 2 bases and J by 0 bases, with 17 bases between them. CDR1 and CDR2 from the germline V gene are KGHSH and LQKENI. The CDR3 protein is CASSPIIGGRLAKNIQYF. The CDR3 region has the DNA TGTGCCAGCTCACCAATCATTGGAGGGCGACTAGCCAAAAACATTCAGTACTTC. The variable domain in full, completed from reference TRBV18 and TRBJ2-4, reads NAGVMQNPRHLVRRRGQEARLRCSPMKGHSHVYWYRQLPEEGLKFMVYLQKENIIDESGMPKERFSAEFPKEGPSILRIQQVVRGDSAAYFCASSPIIGGRLAKNIQYFGAGTRLSVL.

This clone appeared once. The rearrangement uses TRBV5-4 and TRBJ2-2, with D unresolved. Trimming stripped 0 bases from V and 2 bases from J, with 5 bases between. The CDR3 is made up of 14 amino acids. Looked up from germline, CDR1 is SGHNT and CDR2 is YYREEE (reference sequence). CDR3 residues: CASSLGQNTGELFF. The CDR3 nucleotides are TGTGCCAGCAGCTTGGGACAAAACACCGGGGAGCTGTTTTTT. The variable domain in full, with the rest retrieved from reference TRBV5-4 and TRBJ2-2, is ETGVTQSPTHLIKTRGQQVTLRCSSQSGHNTVSWYQQALGQGPQFIFQYYREEENGRGNFPPRFSGLQFPNYSSELNVNALELDDSALYLCASSLGQNTGELFFGEGSRLTVL.

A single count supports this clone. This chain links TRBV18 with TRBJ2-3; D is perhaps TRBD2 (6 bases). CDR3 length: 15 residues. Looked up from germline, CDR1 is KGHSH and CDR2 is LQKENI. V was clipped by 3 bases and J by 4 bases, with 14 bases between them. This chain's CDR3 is CASSPRLDIADTQYF. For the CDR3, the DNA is TGTGCCAGCTCACCCCGACTAGACATCGCAGATACGCAGTATTTT.